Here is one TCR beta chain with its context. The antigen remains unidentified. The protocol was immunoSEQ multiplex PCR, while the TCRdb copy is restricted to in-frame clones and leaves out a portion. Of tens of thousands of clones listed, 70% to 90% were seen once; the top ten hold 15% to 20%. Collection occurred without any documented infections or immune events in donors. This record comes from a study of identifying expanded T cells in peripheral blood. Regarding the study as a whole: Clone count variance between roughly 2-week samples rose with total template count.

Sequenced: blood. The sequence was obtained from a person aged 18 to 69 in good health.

CDR3 in DNA: TGTGCCAGCAGTTTACGTCTAGCGGGGGGGGCAGATAGTGAGGAGACCCAGTACTTC. Residues: CASSLRLAGGADSEETQYF. The chain couples TRBV28 to TRBJ2-5; TRBD2 aligns across 12 bases. In germline, CDR1 is MDHEN, CDR2 SYDVKM. Trimming cost V 2 bases and J 5 bases; bases outside gene matches: 15. The CDR3 runs to 19 residues.